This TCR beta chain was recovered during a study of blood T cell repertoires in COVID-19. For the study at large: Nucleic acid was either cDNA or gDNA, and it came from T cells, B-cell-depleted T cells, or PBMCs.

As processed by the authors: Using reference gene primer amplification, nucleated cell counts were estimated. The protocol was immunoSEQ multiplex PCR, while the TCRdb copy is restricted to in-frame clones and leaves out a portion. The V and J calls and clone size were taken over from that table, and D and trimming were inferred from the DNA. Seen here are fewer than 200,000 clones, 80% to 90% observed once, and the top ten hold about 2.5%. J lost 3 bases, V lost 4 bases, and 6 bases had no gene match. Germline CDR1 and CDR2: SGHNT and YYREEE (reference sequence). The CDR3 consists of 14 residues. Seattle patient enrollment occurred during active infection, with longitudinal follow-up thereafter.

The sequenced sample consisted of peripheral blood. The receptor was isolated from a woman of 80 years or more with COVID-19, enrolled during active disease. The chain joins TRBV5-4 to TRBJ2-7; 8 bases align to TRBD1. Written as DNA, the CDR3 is TGTGCCAGCAGCCAAGACAGGGGAAGCTACGAGCAGTACTTC. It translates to CASSQDRGSYEQYF.